The clone carrying this TCR beta chain is categorized as large. The antigen remains undetermined. V lost 6 bases, J lost 5 bases, and 5 bases stayed unmatched. There are 13 residues in the CDR3. Per germline, CDR1 SQVTM and CDR2 ANQGSEA. Live CD3+CD8+TCRalphabeta+ cells were sorted into four subsets by PD-1 and/or TIGIT. The data originate from a study of circulating CD8 cells and anti-PD-1 response in melanoma. Study findings and constraints: No tumor material was available, so peptide assays assessed reactivity. Published repertoire comparisons used only baseline and M1 samples from a small cohort with few responders.

Each library started from roughly 16 ng of total RNA using the QIAseq Immune Repertoire TCR panel. TCRdb processed the reads anew with MiXCR; each CDR3 protein has one entry. The sample lists hundreds of distinct CDR3 sequences; about 6% were seen once. This sequence was found in a human donor with melanoma. V gene TRBV29-1 combines with J gene TRBJ1-4; TRBD1 agrees at 8 bases. The sequences come from CD8+ T cells from PBMCs, collected at baseline or after one month of anti-PD-1 therapy (not recorded which). CDR3 region: CSVGQGRNEKLFF. The CDR3 DNA follows: TGCAGCGTAGGACAGGGTCGGAATGAAAAACTGTTTTTT.